The T cell receptor beta chain under discussion was sequenced for a study of T cell repertoires in cytomegalovirus infection. Study background: Indicated by public TCR beta signatures were CMV infection and matching HLA type. Notes on the study in general: CMV-specific HLA-C-restricted TCR beta clonotypes dominated the ex vivo response. Cumulative frequency of public TCR beta families picked out carriers of CMV plus the relevant HLA.

Regarding this clonotype: Its antigen remains unidentified.

TCRdb re-analysed the reads in MiXCR, keeping a single row per CDR3 protein. The sample holds around 180,000 distinct CDR3 sequences, about 28% seen once. From germline, CDR1 is MNHEY and CDR2 SMNVEV (reference sequence). V lost 2 bases to trimming and J lost 0 bases, with 11 bases between them. This CDR3 is built from 16 residues. The TCR comes from a human donor in good health (CMV status not recorded). Some clones in this sample may be carry-over from other donors' samples. The chain is built from TRBV27 and TRBJ1-3, with D perhaps matching TRBD1 (5 bases). Sequenced sample: PBMCs. The CDR3 bases are TGTGCCAGCAGTTTAACCCAGGGCTTCTCTGGAAACACCATATATTTT. This translates into CASSLTQGFSGNTIYF.